Following are 21 T cell receptor beta chains from one sample sequenced in a study of human T cells and chemical hapten exposure. The time point denotes: patch test 3, about 24 weeks after DPC sensitization. Treatment denoted: therapeutic diphenylcyclopropenone sensitization with weekly scalp DPC. MiXCR was run by TCRdb on the RACE reads, yielding one entry per CDR3 protein. The sample holds about 190,000 distinct CDR3 sequences, around a quarter seen once. The input for sequencing was whole blood, taken in connection with sensitization to the hapten diphenylcyclopropenone (DPC). The source of these receptors is a woman between 40 and 55 years old with alopecia areata. Some clones in this sample may be carry-over from other donors' samples.

The rearrangement joins TRBV28 to TRBJ2-1, with unresolved D. The V end was cut by 4 bases, the J end by 0 bases, with 13 bases between. The V gene's germline CDR1 is MDHEN and CDR2 SYDVKM. This CDR3 is 16 amino acids long. The CDR3 region has the DNA TGTGCCAGCAGTTATGCAGCTCGTAGCTCCTACAATGAGCAGTTCTTC. Encoded protein: CASSYAARSSYNEQFF.

This clonotype was seen a handful of times. The chain carries TRBV7-2 and TRBJ2-5; D tentatively fits TRBD1 or TRBD2 (5 bases each). Germline assignment: CDR1 SGHTA and CDR2 FQGNSA. Trimming pared 3 bases from V and 0 bases from J, leaving 8 bases between. CDR3 length: 14 amino acids. CDR3 amino acids: CASSLGVYQETQYF. The CDR3 bases are TGTGCCAGCAGCTTGGGGGTGTACCAAGAGACCCAGTACTTC. Variable domain in full (rest from reference TRBV7-2 and TRBJ2-5): GAGVSQSPSNKVTEKGKDVELRCDPISGHTALYWYRQSLGQGLEFLIYFQGNSAPDKSGLPSDRFSAERTGGSVSTLTIQRTQQEDSAVYLCASSLGVYQETQYFGPGTRLLVL.

The rearrangement links TRBV29-1 to TRBJ2-3, with 9 nucleotides matching TRBD1. The CDR3 has 14 amino acids. Unmatched junction bases numbered 4, after V lost 3 bases and J lost 3 bases. Per the germline V gene, CDR1 is SQVTM and CDR2 is ANQGSEA. The CDR3 loop is CSVEADRGTDTQYF. For the CDR3, the DNA is TGCAGCGTTGAGGCGGACAGGGGTACAGATACGCAGTATTTT.

The CDR3 bases are TGCGCCAGCAGCTTGGGGGGAGCTAGCACAGATACGCAGTATTTT. Its translation: CASSLGGASTDTQYF. V and J are TRBV5-1 and TRBJ2-3; weak D call: TRBD2 (5 bases). Per germline, CDR1 SGHRS and CDR2 YFSETQ. The CDR3 runs to 15 residues. Trimming cost V 0 bases and J 0 bases, with 8 bases left between them.

The chain uses TRBV29-1 and TRBJ1-2; D unclear. The germline V and J ends were trimmed by 7 bases and 2 bases, with 11 bases remaining between them. Germline V gene sequence: CDR1 SQVTM, CDR2 ANQGSEA. This CDR3 contains 12 residues. The CDR3 coding sequence is TGCAGCGGCTTAGGATTCAACTATGGCTACACCTTC. It yields the protein CSGLGFNYGYTF.

J is TRBJ1-5 and V is TRBV6-2 or TRBV6-3; no reliable D call. The CDR3 consists of 14 residues. The germline V gene has CDR1 MNHEY and CDR2 SVGEGT. V lost 7 bases to trimming and J lost 1 base, with 11 bases between them. The CDR3 protein is CASKGPQSNQPQHF. The DNA of the CDR3 is TGTGCCAGCAAGGGCCCCCAGAGCAATCAGCCCCAGCATTTT.

The chain recombines TRBV21-1 with TRBJ2-7; the table's TRBD2 call for D was not verified on the DNA. TRBV21-1 corresponds to a pseudogene. This CDR3 has 13 amino acids. The CDR3 is CASSKGGSDEQYF. In DNA form, the CDR3 reads TGTGCCAGCAGCAAAGGTGGTAGCGACGAGCAGTACTTC.

J is TRBJ2-3 and V is TRBV27, with 10 bases identical to TRBD2. Trimming at V came to 8 bases and at J to 2 bases, leaving 13 bases not matched to a gene. This CDR3 is 17 amino acids long. Germline lookup yields CDR1 MNHEY and CDR2 SMNVEV (reference sequence). The CDR3 loop is CASPNKFTSGATDTQYF. The CDR3 DNA follows: TGTGCCAGCCCTAATAAATTTACTAGCGGGGCCACAGATACGCAGTATTTT.

The chain joins TRBV14 to TRBJ1-4; D gene ambiguous. The CDR3 extends over 14 amino acids. The germline V and J ends were trimmed by 4 bases and 4 bases, with 10 bases remaining between them. Germline loops: CDR1 SGHDN, CDR2 FVKESK. The CDR3 DNA is TGTGCCAGCAGCCCGAGGAACGGTAATGAAAAACTGTTTTTT. It encodes CASSPRNGNEKLFF.

This clonotype was counted ten times or more. The rearrangement uses TRBV10-3 and TRBJ2-5, with TRBD2 matching over 11 bases. The germline CDR1 and CDR2 sequences are ENHRY and SYGVKD. The CDR3 is 14 residues long. Trimming at V came to 10 bases and at J to 1 base, leaving 5 bases not matched to a gene. The CDR3 bases are TGTGCCAGCGGGACTAGCGGAGCCCAAGAGACCCAGTACTTC. Translating gives CASGTSGAQETQYF.

V is TRBV6-2 or TRBV6-3 and J is TRBJ2-1, with D maybe TRBD2 (5 bases). Trimming left V 7 bases short and J 7 bases short, with 8 bases between. The germline gives CDR1 MNHEY, CDR2 SVGEGT. The CDR3 is 11 amino acids. This chain's CDR3 is CASITGNEQFF. CDR3 bases: TGTGCCAGCATCACGGGGAATGAGCAGTTCTTC.

Ten or more counts support this clonotype. The chain links TRBV20-1 to TRBJ1-1; D remains unclear. Germline V gene lookup returns CDR1 DFQATT and CDR2 SNEGSKA (reference sequence). The CDR3 loop spans 13 amino acids. The germline V and J ends were trimmed by 1 base and 2 bases, with 8 bases remaining between them. The CDR3 DNA reads TGCAGTGCTAGAGGGACCCTCAACACTGAAGCTTTCTTT. Translating gives CSARGTLNTEAFF.

The chain has TRBV29-1 and TRBJ1-1; 7 nucleotides line up with TRBD1. Germline CDR1 is SQVTM and CDR2 is ANQGSEA. With 4 bases clipped from V and 0 bases from J, the junction kept 2 bases outside the gene matches. The CDR3 runs 13 residues. CDR3 region: CSVGRGLNTEAFF. For the CDR3, the DNA is TGCAGCGTTGGGAGGGGGCTGAACACTGAAGCTTTCTTT.

This clonotype has just a few counts. The chain is built from TRBV29-1 and TRBJ2-1, with 13 positions matching TRBD2. Trimming cost V 5 bases and J 7 bases; bases outside gene matches: 5. Looked up from germline, CDR1 is SQVTM and CDR2 is ANQGSEA. This CDR3 comprises 14 residues. DNA of the CDR3: TGCAGCGTTTACGGACTAGCGGGAGTTAATGAGCAGTTCTTC. This sequence encodes CSVYGLAGVNEQFF.

This clonotype was seen many times. The V gene is TRBV5-6, the J gene TRBJ1-1, with 7 nucleotides matching TRBD1. This CDR3 region has 13 residues. The trim removed 4 bases at V and 3 bases at J, leaving 3 bases unmatched. The germline V gene encodes CDR1 SGHDT and CDR2 YYEEEE. The CDR3 spells CASSQDRDTEAFF. CDR3 nucleotides: TGTGCCAGCAGCCAAGACAGGGACACTGAAGCTTTCTTT.

This sequence joins TRBV6-5 and TRBJ2-3; 7 nucleotides align to TRBD1. V dropped 5 bases and J dropped 2; count of bases not matched to a gene: 7. CDR1 and CDR2 (germline): MNHEY, SVGAGI. The CDR3 loop spans 15 amino acids. CDR3 nucleotides: TGTGCCAGCAGTAGCCAGGGGGTATTCACAGATACGCAGTATTTT. Protein sequence: CASSSQGVFTDTQYF.

The rearrangement joins TRBV6-5 to TRBJ2-6; 7 bases are a match to TRBD1. There are 14 residues in the CDR3. Germline CDR1 reads MNHEY; CDR2 reads SVGAGI. Trimming took 6 bases from V and 8 from J; bases not matched to a gene: 7. The CDR3 sequence: CASSPDRETNVLTF. CDR3 coding DNA: TGTGCCAGCAGCCCCGACAGGGAGACCAACGTCCTGACTTTC.

Only a few counts were recorded for this clonotype. The chain joins TRBV28 to TRBJ2-7; TRBD2 might be the D (6 bases). The V gene lost 4 bases and the J gene lost 1 base, with 11 bases spanning the gap. Per the germline V gene, CDR1 is MDHEN and CDR2 is SYDVKM. This CDR3 spans 14 amino acids. This chain's CDR3 is CASSSGTASYEQYF. The CDR3 DNA follows: TGTGCCAGCAGTTCCGGGACTGCATCCTACGAGCAGTACTTC.

The gene calls are TRBV4-3 and TRBJ1-1; TRBD1 might be the D (6 bases). The V gene's germline CDR1 is LGHNA and CDR2 YSLEER. The germline V and J ends were trimmed by 3 bases and 3 bases, with 14 bases remaining between them. There are 15 residues in the CDR3. As DNA, the CDR3 is TGCGCCAGCAGCCACTGGACAGTGGCGGACACTGAAGCTTTCTTT. Its translation: CASSHWTVADTEAFF.

The V gene is TRBV7-9, the J gene TRBJ2-7; tentative D call: TRBD1 (5 bases). The CDR3 consists of 16 residues. V lost 0 bases to trimming and J lost 7 bases, with 19 bases between them. Germline CDR1 is SEHNR and CDR2 is FQNEAQ (reference sequence). The CDR3 is CASSLAPQGDVGEQYF. In nucleotides, the CDR3 is TGTGCCAGCAGCTTAGCGCCCCAGGGCGACGTGGGGGAGCAGTACTTC.

The chain joins TRBV30 to TRBJ1-2; D gene ambiguous. Germline CDR1 and CDR2: GTSNPN and SVGIG (reference sequence). The CDR3 is 13 residues long. V lost 0 bases to trimming and J lost 8 bases, with 13 bases between them. As DNA, the CDR3 is TGTGCCTGGAGTGTATATGTGGGTGAAGGCTACACCTTC. Translated: CAWSVYVGEGYTF.